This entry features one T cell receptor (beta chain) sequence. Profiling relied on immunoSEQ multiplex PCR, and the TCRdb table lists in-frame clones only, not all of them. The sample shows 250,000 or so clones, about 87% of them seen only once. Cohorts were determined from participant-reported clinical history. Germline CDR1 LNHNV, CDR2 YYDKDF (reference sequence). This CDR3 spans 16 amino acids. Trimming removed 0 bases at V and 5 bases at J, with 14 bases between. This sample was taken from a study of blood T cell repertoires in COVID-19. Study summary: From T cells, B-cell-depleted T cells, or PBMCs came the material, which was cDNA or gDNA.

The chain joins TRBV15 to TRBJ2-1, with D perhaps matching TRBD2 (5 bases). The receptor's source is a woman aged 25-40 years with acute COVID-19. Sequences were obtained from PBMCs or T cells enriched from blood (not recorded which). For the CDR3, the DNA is TGTGCCACCAGCAGAGATATCGCGGGTATTAACAATGAGCAGTTCTTC. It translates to CATSRDIAGINNEQFF.